This record covers a single T cell receptor beta chain. Though nominally healthy at sampling, donors likely had unrecorded immune exposures. Amplification used 60 Vbeta primers and 13 Jbeta primers. In the original workflow: A later analysis counted 65 million to 95 million unique TCR beta chains, around 10 million shared. Only in-frame clones appear in the TCRdb table, and some are missing; sequencing was by immunoSEQ multiplex PCR. That table is the source of V, J and clone size, and D and trimming were worked out from the DNA. The listing contains about 150,000 clones. The data derive from a study of cytomegalovirus exposure and HLA in healthy donors. The TCR was taken from a woman between 45 and 60 years old in good health and CMV-seronegative. The sequencing input was PBMCs.

Here the CDR3 reads CASSPYDRGSDTQYF. CDR3 DNA: TGTGCCAGCAGTCCTTACGACAGGGGTTCAGATACGCAGTATTTT. The rearrangement links TRBV6-4 to TRBJ2-3, with 8 bases matching TRBD1. CDR1 is MRHNA and CDR2 is SNTAGT in the germline V gene. J was trimmed by 4 bases and V by 5 bases; bases with no gene match: 8. This CDR3 comprises 15 residues.